This TCR beta chain was captured in a study of blood T cell repertoires in COVID-19. Study as a whole: Material from acute and convalescent COVID-19 was sourced from the United States, Italy and Spain. Sample material is recorded as cDNA or gDNA derived from T cells, B-cell-depleted T cells, or PBMCs.

Under the authors' procedure: Counts of nucleated cells, estimated from reference gene primer amplification, were obtained. Profiling relied on immunoSEQ multiplex PCR, and the TCRdb table lists in-frame clones only, not all of them. V and J calls and clone size come straight from that table; D and trimming were deduced from the DNA. The sample shows around 200,000 clones, about 85% of them seen only once. The receptor was isolated from a woman aged 80 or over in a cohort sampled during active or convalescent COVID-19. Material: peripheral blood.

The CDR3 sequence: CASSTSGGQETQYF. The DNA for the CDR3 is TGTGCCAGCTCGACTAGCGGGGGGCAAGAGACCCAGTACTTC. V is TRBV19 and J is TRBJ2-5; TRBD2 aligns across 13 bases. J was trimmed by 2 bases and V by 9 bases; bases with no gene match: 3. Per germline, CDR1 LNHDA and CDR2 SQIVND (reference sequence). The CDR3 covers 14 residues. Complete variable domain (other parts from reference TRBV19 and TRBJ2-5): DGGITQSPKYLFRKEGQNVTLSCEQNLNHDAMYWYRQDPGQGLRLIYYSQIVNDFQKGDIAEGYSVSREKKESFPLTVTSAQKNPTAFYLCASSTSGGQETQYFGPGTRLLVL.